These 24 T cell receptor beta chains share one sample of origin, sequenced in a study of T cells in Graves' hyperthyroidism and ophthalmopathy. Researchers took RNA transcripts and amplified the TCR beta CDR3 regions from them. First-round RT-PCR with HTBI primers amplified the TCR CDR3 region. In TCRdb, the multiplex PCR reads were re-called with MiXCR into one record per CDR3 protein. Among under 650,000 distinct CDR3 sequences listed, roughly 16% were seen once. Sample: blood. These receptors all stem from a woman aged 25-40 years with Graves' hyperthyroidism.

This clonotype was seen many times. The chain joins TRBV28 to TRBJ2-7; 13 nucleotides agree with TRBD2. The germline gives CDR1 MDHEN, CDR2 SYDVKM. The CDR3 is 15 residues long. Trimming at V came to 5 bases and at J to 2 bases, leaving 3 bases not matched to a gene. CDR3 loop: CASSPGTSGTYEQYF. The CDR3 DNA sequence: TGTGCCAGCAGTCCCGGGACTAGCGGGACCTACGAGCAGTACTTC.

V usage is TRBV7-3 and J usage is TRBJ2-6, with TRBD1 identical over 8 bases. Germline V CDR1 and CDR2: SGHTA, FQGTGA. CDR3 length equals 12 residues. Unmatched junction bases numbered 8, after V lost 5 bases and J lost 17 bases. The CDR3 nucleotides are TGTGCCAGCAGCCCGGACAGGGCGGTATTGACTTTC. Translation: CASSPDRAVLTF.

The rearrangement joins TRBV29-1 to TRBJ1-1; D might be TRBD1 (5 bases). Trimming pared 6 bases from V and 6 bases from J, leaving 17 bases between. The CDR3 contains 13 residues. Germline CDR1 and CDR2: SQVTM and ANQGSEA. CDR3 residues: CSVRGGGSSEAFF. CDR3 DNA sequence: TGCAGCGTCCGGGGGGGAGGAAGCTCTGAAGCTTTCTTT.

The rearrangement uses TRBV28 and TRBJ2-5; D tentatively fits TRBD1 or TRBD2 (5 bases each). CDR1 is MDHEN, CDR2 SYDVKM, per germline. V lost 2 bases and J 2 bases, leaving 12 bases between the germline ends. This CDR3 contains 15 residues. CDR3 loop: CASSLMGDGQETQYF. The CDR3 DNA sequence: TGTGCCAGCAGTTTAATGGGGGACGGACAAGAGACCCAGTACTTC.

This clonotype showed up just a few times. The chain carries TRBV5-8 and TRBJ1-1; D unclear. The CDR3 sequence is 11 residues long. Trimming took off 0 bases at V and 11 bases at J, with 8 bases between the two ends. The germline CDR1 and CDR2 sequences are SGHTS and YDEGEE. Written as DNA, the CDR3 is TGTGCCAGCAGCTTGGGGGCGCCCGCTTTCTTT. This translates into CASSLGAPAFF.

V is TRBV20-1 and J is TRBJ1-2, with TRBD1 matching 7 bases. The CDR3 sequence is 14 residues long. Germline V gene lookup returns CDR1 DFQATT and CDR2 SNEGSKA (reference sequence). Unmatched junction bases numbered 9, after V lost 3 bases and J lost 5 bases. CDR3 loop: CSARGGQRIYGYTF. CDR3 nucleotide sequence: TGCAGTGCTAGGGGGGGACAGAGGATATATGGCTACACCTTC.

Many counts were recorded for this clonotype. The CDR3 loop is CASSYGHRGDQPQHF. CDR3 DNA: TGTGCCAGCAGTTACGGGCACAGGGGGGATCAGCCCCAGCATTTT. The J gene is TRBJ1-5, the V gene TRBV6-2 or TRBV6-3, with 8 bases matching TRBD1. CDR1 and CDR2 from the germline V gene are MNHEY and SVGEGT. The CDR3 covers 15 residues. J was trimmed by 5 bases and V by 2 bases; bases with no gene match: 5.

The chain links TRBV4-1 to TRBJ1-4; D call uncertain. The CDR3 contains 12 residues. Germline CDR1 and CDR2: MGHRA and YSYEKL. Trimming pared 7 bases from V and 8 bases from J, leaving 11 bases between. The CDR3 DNA follows: TGCGCCAGCAAAAGGGAGAGGGAAAAACTGTTTTTT. Protein product: CASKREREKLFF.

The chain employs TRBV27 and TRBJ2-7; D gene unclear. Germline CDR1 is MNHEY and CDR2 is SMNVEV (reference sequence). This CDR3 comprises 15 residues. The V end was cut by 3 bases, the J end by 2 bases, with 14 bases between. Here the CDR3 reads CASSFRASLAYEQYF. The CDR3 DNA is TGTGCCAGCAGTTTCCGGGCTAGTCTGGCCTACGAGCAGTACTTC.

This clonotype was observed at least ten times. The chain has TRBV2 and TRBJ1-2, with D possibly being TRBD1 (5 bases). The CDR3 consists of 15 residues. The germline CDR1 and CDR2 sequences are SNHLY and FYNNEI. V lost 8 bases and J lost 3, with 19 bases in between. CDR3: CASLLLWGSDYGYTF. In nucleotides, the CDR3 is TGTGCCAGCCTTCTACTTTGGGGGAGTGACTATGGCTACACCTTC.

This rearrangement joins TRBV20-1 to TRBJ1-1, with 9 positions matching TRBD1. The CDR3 sequence is 15 residues long. The V gene end was trimmed by 6 bases and the J gene end by 2 bases; junction bases not matched to a gene: 10. The germline V gene has CDR1 DFQATT and CDR2 SNEGSKA (reference sequence). CDR3 coding DNA: TGCAGTGCAAGGGACAGGGCGAATATAAACACTGAAGCTTTCTTT. Its protein is CSARDRANINTEAFF.

V gene TRBV12-3 or TRBV12-4 combines with J gene TRBJ2-5; D gene uncertain. V gave up 3 bases and J gave up 5 bases, with 10 bases separating them. CDR3 size: 13 residues. CDR3 DNA sequence: TGTGCCAGCAGTTTTCGAAGGGTGGAGACCCAGTACTTC. It encodes CASSFRRVETQYF.

This clonotype showed up many times. V usage is TRBV11-2 and J usage is TRBJ1-1; TRBD1 matches 9 bases. The CDR3 consists of 16 residues. Trimming removed 5 bases from V and 3 bases from J; junction bases left unmatched: 10. In germline, CDR1 is SGHAT, CDR2 FQNNGV. Here the CDR3 reads CASSQTGGYGDTEAFF. The CDR3, as DNA: TGTGCCAGCAGCCAAACAGGGGGCTACGGGGACACTGAAGCTTTCTTT.

This clonotype was found a few times. The rearrangement uses TRBV20-1 and TRBJ1-5; 7 bases map to TRBD1. J lost 6 bases, V lost 4 bases, and 12 bases had no gene match. Germline V gene sequence: CDR1 DFQATT, CDR2 SNEGSKA (reference sequence). The CDR3 is made up of 15 amino acids. The CDR3 DNA reads as TGCAGTGCTAATGGGGGAATGACAGGGAGTCAGCCCCAGCATTTT. This sequence encodes CSANGGMTGSQPQHF.

This clonotype came up many times. The chain is built from TRBV28 and TRBJ2-7; 8 bases fit TRBD2. The germline gives CDR1 MDHEN, CDR2 SYDVKM. V shed 6 bases and J 0 bases; nucleotides not matched to a gene: 7. This CDR3 region has 15 residues. The CDR3 spells CASSFRGTSSYEQYF. As DNA, the CDR3 is TGTGCCAGCAGCTTTCGGGGGACTAGCTCCTACGAGCAGTACTTC.

The gene calls are TRBV4-1 and TRBJ2-7; 9 nucleotides align to TRBD2. Per the germline V gene, CDR1 is MGHRA and CDR2 is YSYEKL. After removal of 2 bases from V and 6 bases from J, the junction contained 8 bases not matched to a gene. The CDR3 has 15 residues. The CDR3 here is CASSQLVAGALEQYF. CDR3 sequence (DNA): TGCGCCAGCAGCCAACTAGTAGCGGGAGCCCTCGAGCAGTACTTC.

This clonotype was counted at least ten times. The rearrangement uses TRBV7-2 and TRBJ2-5, with D possibly called TRBD1 or TRBD2 (5 bases each). Trimming stripped 0 bases from V and 3 bases from J, with 11 bases between. Germline lookup yields CDR1 SGHTA and CDR2 FQGNSA. CDR3 size: 15 residues. This chain's CDR3 is CASSLAGTLKETQYF. CDR3 nucleotide sequence: TGTGCCAGCAGCTTAGCCGGGACCCTTAAAGAGACCCAGTACTTC.

This rearrangement joins TRBV25-1 to TRBJ1-6; D might be TRBD1 (6 bases). Trimming took 9 bases from V and 4 from J, leaving 13 bases between them. This CDR3 comprises 14 residues. Germline V gene sequence: CDR1 MGHDK, CDR2 SYGVNS. This chain's CDR3 is CASATGKYNSPLHF. CDR3 DNA: TGTGCCAGTGCCACAGGGAAGTATAATTCACCCCTCCACTTT.

Written as DNA, the CDR3 is TGTGCCAGCAGCGAACGAGGTTATAATGAAAAACTGTTTTTT. Translated, it gives CASSERGYNEKLFF. The V and J genes are TRBV11-3 and TRBJ1-4, with D hard to call. The CDR3 is 14 residues long. Trimming stripped 5 bases from V and 4 bases from J, with 11 bases between. Germline V gene sequence: CDR1 SGHNT, CDR2 YENEEA.

This clonotype was seen a few times. The chain's CDR3 is CASSDGFSSGANVLTF. The CDR3 region has the DNA TGTGCCAGCAGTGATGGCTTTAGTTCTGGGGCCAACGTCCTGACTTTC. This sequence joins TRBV2 and TRBJ2-6; D gene uncertain. CDR3 length: 16 residues. The germline V gene encodes CDR1 SNHLY and CDR2 FYNNEI. The V end lost 3 bases, the J end lost 1 base, and 10 bases lay between the germline ends. Combining the CDR3 with reference TRBV2 and TRBJ2-6 gives the whole variable domain EPEVTQTPSHQVTQMGQEVILRCVPISNHLYFYWYRQILGQKVEFLVSFYNNEISEKSEIFDDQFSVERPDGSNFTLKIRSTKLEDSAMYFCASSDGFSSGANVLTFGAGSRLTVL.

This clonotype was picked up a small number of times. This chain uses TRBV2 with TRBJ2-2; the D gene could be TRBD1 or TRBD2 (5 bases each). The CDR3 spans 15 residues. V lost 1 base, J lost 8 bases, and 14 bases lay in between. In germline, CDR1 is SNHLY, CDR2 FYNNEI. CDR3 bases: TGTGCCAGCAGTGAAGGCGGCCGGGGCACAGGGGAGCTGTTTTTT. It codes for CASSEGGRGTGELFF.

J is TRBJ2-1 and V is TRBV19; TRBD2 matches 8 bases. V dropped 4 bases and J dropped 8; count of bases not matched to a gene: 10. CDR3 length: 15 residues. Germline V gene data show CDR1 as LNHDA and CDR2 as SQIVND (reference sequence). The CDR3 bases are TGTGCCAGTAGTACAACTAGCGGCGCTTGGGATGAGCAGTTCTTC. Encoded protein: CASSTTSGAWDEQFF.

This clonotype was seen at least ten times. The chain carries TRBV7-3 and TRBJ2-3, with TRBD2 identical over 10 bases. J was trimmed by 4 bases and V by 2 bases; bases with no gene match: 3. The CDR3 has 15 residues. Germline CDR1 SGHTA, CDR2 FQGTGA. The CDR3 sequence is CASSLLAGAADTQYF. The CDR3 bases are TGTGCCAGCAGCTTACTAGCGGGAGCCGCAGATACGCAGTATTTT.

This clonotype was recorded many times. J is TRBJ2-5 and V is TRBV30; 8 nucleotides line up with TRBD1. There are 13 residues in the CDR3. V was pared by 1 base and J by 5 bases, with 3 bases of the junction left unmatched. CDR1 GTSNPN and CDR2 SVGIG come from the germline V gene (reference sequence). The DNA of the CDR3 is TGTGCCTGGAGTGCCGGGGACAGGGAGACCCAGTACTTC. Its protein is CAWSAGDRETQYF.